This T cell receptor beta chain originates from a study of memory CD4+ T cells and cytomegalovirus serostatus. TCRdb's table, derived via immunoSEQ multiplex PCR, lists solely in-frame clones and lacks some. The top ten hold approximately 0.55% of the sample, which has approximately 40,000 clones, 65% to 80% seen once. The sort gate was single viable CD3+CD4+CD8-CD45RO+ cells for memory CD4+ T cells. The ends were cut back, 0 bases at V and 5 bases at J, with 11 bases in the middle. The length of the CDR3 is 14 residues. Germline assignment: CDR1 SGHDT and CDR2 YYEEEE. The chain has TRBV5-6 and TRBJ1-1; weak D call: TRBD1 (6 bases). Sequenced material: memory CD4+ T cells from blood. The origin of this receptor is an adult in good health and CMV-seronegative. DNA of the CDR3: TGTGCCAGCAGCTTGGGGGGCAGGGGAACTGAAGCTTTCTTT. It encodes CASSLGGRGTEAFF.